These 7 T cell receptor beta chains share one sample of origin, sequenced in a study of blood T cell repertoires in COVID-19. The method was immunoSEQ multiplex PCR; TCRdb's version includes in-frame clones alone and lacks a portion of them. The sample carries about 89,000 clones, approximately 80% recorded once. Source material: peripheral blood. These receptors originate from an elderly woman with acute or convalescent COVID-19.

This clone was seen a handful of times. The chain links TRBV7-8 to TRBJ2-2; TRBD2 might be the D (6 bases). V was pared by 1 base and J by 3 bases, with 15 bases between. Germline V gene data show CDR1 as SGHVS and CDR2 as FQNEAQ. This CDR3 has 17 residues. The CDR3 nucleotides read TGTGCCAGCAGCTTAGTCTTTGGGAGGTTGGACACCGGGGAGCTGTTTTTT. It is translated as CASSLVFGRLDTGELFF.

The table lists this clone with a few counts. The chain is built from TRBV11-2 and TRBJ2-3; 11 nucleotides agree with TRBD2. The CDR3 has 15 amino acids. Germline V lookup: CDR1 SGHAT, CDR2 FQNNGV. Trimming removed 4 bases from V and 5 bases from J; junction bases left unmatched: 5. The chain's CDR3 is CASSSTLAGGDTQYF. CDR3 nucleotides: TGTGCCAGCAGCTCCACCCTAGCGGGAGGAGATACGCAGTATTTT.

Only one count was recorded for this clone. The chain joins TRBV18 to TRBJ2-2; no firm D call. CDR1 is KGHSH, CDR2 LQKENI, per germline. Trimming took 3 bases from V and 5 from J, leaving 7 bases between them. The CDR3 runs 13 residues. The CDR3 DNA follows: TGTGCCAGCTCACCCCTTAGAACCGGGGAGCTGTTTTTT. It encodes CASSPLRTGELFF.

This chain links TRBV6-6 with TRBJ2-1; D is ambiguous. Looked up from germline, CDR1 is MNHNY and CDR2 is SVGAGI (reference sequence). This CDR3 is built from 14 residues. V was shortened by 10 bases and J by 0 bases, with 13 bases between the two germline ends. The CDR3 region is CATHEAGSYNEQFF. The CDR3 coding sequence is TGTGCCACCCACGAGGCCGGCTCCTACAATGAGCAGTTCTTC.

The genes are TRBV7-2 and TRBJ2-1; D remains ambiguous. This CDR3 has 15 residues. In germline, CDR1 is SGHTA, CDR2 FQGNSA. V was pared by 1 base and J by 0 bases, with 7 bases between. The CDR3 bases are TGTGCCAGCAGCTTAGTTGGCATCTCCTACAATGAGCAGTTCTTC. Translating it yields CASSLVGISYNEQFF. The complete variable domain, with remaining parts taken from reference TRBV7-2 and TRBJ2-1, reads GAGVSQSPSNKVTEKGKDVELRCDPISGHTALYWYRQSLGQGLEFLIYFQGNSAPDKSGLPSDRFSAERTGGSVSTLTIQRTQQEDSAVYLCASSLVGISYNEQFFGPGTRLTVL.

The gene calls are TRBV3-1 (or the pseudogene TRBV3-2) and TRBJ2-7; 14 positions agree with TRBD2. CDR1 is LGHDT, CDR2 YNNKEL, per germline (reference sequence). Losses at the gene ends were 1 base for V and 11 bases for J; bases not matched to a gene: 7. The CDR3 extends over 15 amino acids. DNA of the CDR3: TGTGCCAGCAGCCAAGGAGGGGGACTAGCGGGAGTAGAGTACTTC. Translated, it gives CASSQGGGLAGVEYF.

The gene calls are TRBV6-5 and TRBJ1-5; 7 bases match TRBD1. V shed 6 bases and J 4 bases; nucleotides not matched to a gene: 9. This CDR3 contains 15 residues. CDR1 is MNHEY, CDR2 SVGAGI, per germline. CDR3 residues: CASSLRQGYNQPQHF. As DNA, the CDR3 is TGTGCCAGCAGCCTCCGACAGGGCTATAATCAGCCCCAGCATTTT.